The rows below give T cell receptor beta chains drawn from one sample of a study of T cell repertoires in cytomegalovirus infection. TCRdb reprocessed the reads with MiXCR, giving one entry per CDR3 protein. The data hold approximately 110,000 distinct CDR3 sequences, with over 25% observed a single time. Which antigens these TCRs recognize remains unknown. The material was CD8+ T cells from cultured PBMCs, obtained from culture after CMV antigen stimulation. Receptors were obtained from a human donor in good health (CMV status not recorded). Some clones in this sample may be carry-over from other donors' samples. Each CDR3 is given with its conserved first and last residue. D genes are given only for firm matches. Some rows mark clone size as missing; the rest say once, few, many or name a class of expanded clone.

TRBJ1-6 few TRBD1 TRBV12-3/TRBV12-4 CASSFIRDRDSPLHF TGTGCCAGCAGCTTCATCCGGGACAGGGATTCACCCCTCCACTTT
TRBJ1-5 many . TRBV5-6 CASSLKSLNQPQHF TGTGCCAGCAGCTTGAAGTCCCTCAATCAGCCCCAGCATTTT
TRBJ2-7 . . TRBV5-1 CASSLAVLHYEQYF TGCGCCAGCAGCTTGGCGGTTTTACACTACGAGCAGTACTTC
TRBJ1-1 . . TRBV19 CASSWASPGAGTEAFF TGTGCCAGTAGTTGGGCATCGCCCGGGGCCGGCACTGAAGCTTTCTTT
TRBJ2-7 few TRBD1 TRBV15 CATSRDFGTDSYEQYF TGTGCCACCAGCAGAGATTTTGGGACAGATTCCTACGAGCAGTACTTC
TRBJ2-7 . . TRBV5-6 CASSERTQGSSYEQYF TGTGCCAGCAGCGAACGAACCCAGGGGTCCTCCTACGAGCAGTACTTC
TRBJ1-4 few . TRBV2 CASKREGEKLFF TGTGCCAGCAAAAGGGAAGGGGAAAAACTGTTTTTT
TRBJ1-1 . . TRBV7-6 CASSQQGAEAFF TGTGCCAGCAGCCAACAGGGAGCTGAAGCTTTCTTT
TRBJ1-3 . TRBD1 TRBV7-2 CASSLDRGTGNTIYF TGTGCCAGCAGCTTAGACAGGGGAACTGGAAACACCATATATTTT
TRBJ2-7 . . TRBV27 CASSLSLGAPYEQYF TGTGCCAGCAGTTTATCGTTGGGGGCCCCCTACGAGCAGTACTTC
TRBJ2-3 . . TRBV6-2/TRBV6-3 CASSSLDLATTDTQYF TGTGCCAGCAGTTCTCTAGACTTAGCCACCACAGATACGCAGTATTTT
TRBJ2-7 few TRBD1 TRBV12-5 CASGLATGAYEQYF TGTGCTAGTGGTTTGGCGACAGGGGCCTACGAGCAGTACTTC
TRBJ2-1 . . TRBV6-1 CASISGHEQFF TGTGCCAGCATCTCCGGCCATGAGCAGTTCTTC
TRBJ1-5 many TRBD1 TRBV7-4 CASSLDPGQFNQPQHF TGTGCCAGCAGCCTTGATCCGGGACAGTTCAATCAGCCCCAGCATTTT
TRBJ2-5 few . TRBV7-2 CASSFNSDWRETQYF TGTGCCAGCAGCTTCAACTCCGACTGGAGGGAGACCCAGTACTTC
TRBJ2-5 . TRBD1 TRBV7-4 CASSLSRQGAQETQYF TGTGCCAGCAGCTTATCACGGCAGGGGGCTCAAGAGACCCAGTACTTC
TRBJ2-7 . TRBD2 TRBV6-1 CASSEAGLRPYEQYF TGTGCCAGCAGTGAAGCGGGACTACGACCCTACGAGCAGTACTTC
TRBJ2-1 few . TRBV10-2 CASSDLSSYNEQFF TGCGCCAGCAGTGATTTGAGCTCCTACAATGAGCAGTTCTTC
TRBJ2-3 once . TRBV19 CASSNVRPTLDTQYF TGTGCCAGTAGCAACGTCAGGCCGACACTGGATACGCAGTATTTT
TRBJ2-1 few . TRBV28 CASAYDEQFF TGTGCCAGCGCATACGATGAGCAGTTCTTC
TRBJ2-7 few TRBD1 TRBV6-5 CASSKGDSPFPGIPYEQYF TGTGCCAGCAGCAAGGGGGACAGCCCTTTCCCTGGCATTCCATACGAGCAGTACTTC
TRBJ2-3 . . TRBV2 CASSVGALATDTQYF TGTGCCAGCAGCGTGGGGGCTCTGGCCACAGATACGCAGTATTTT
TRBJ1-1 . TRBD1 TRBV4-2 CASSPQGDANTEAFF TGTGCCAGCAGCCCCCAGGGGGACGCGAACACTGAAGCTTTCTTT
TRBJ2-1 few . TRBV6-2/TRBV6-3 CASSYSINRPSSYNEQFF TGTGCCAGCAGTTACTCGATTAACAGACCCAGCTCCTACAATGAGCAGTTCTTC
TRBJ2-3 few . TRBV20-1 CSPPGASKERTDTQYF TGCAGTCCTCCAGGGGCTTCTAAGGAGAGGACAGATACGCAGTATTTT
TRBJ2-7 . TRBD1 TRBV7-9 CASSSRDRVAYEQYF TGTGCCAGCAGCTCCCGGGACAGGGTCGCCTACGAGCAGTACTTC
TRBJ2-3 few . TRBV7-2 CASSPSIGTDTQYF TGTGCCAGCAGCCCTTCGATCGGGACAGATACGCAGTATTTT
TRBJ2-7 . . TRBV2 CASSDAESYEQYF TGTGCCAGCAGTGATGCGGAATCCTACGAGCAGTACTTC
TRBJ2-1 many . TRBV7-2 CASSLTTYYNEQFF TGTGCCAGCAGTCTAACTACTTATTACAATGAGCAGTTCTTC
TRBJ2-1 once TRBD2 TRBV5-6 CASSLVFRGGYNEQFF TGTGCCAGCAGCTTGGTGTTTCGCGGGGGCTACAATGAGCAGTTCTTC
TRBJ2-7 many . TRBV28 CASSLEYLDRGYEQYF TGTGCCAGCAGTTTAGAGTATTTGGACAGAGGCTACGAGCAGTACTTC
TRBJ2-7 . TRBD1 TRBV12-3/TRBV12-4 CASSSPPETGSPYEQYF TGTGCCAGCAGTTCCCCCCCCGAGACAGGGAGCCCCTACGAGCAGTACTTC
TRBJ1-5 . . TRBV27 CASGQPQHF TGTGCCAGCGGGCAGCCCCAGCATTTT
TRBJ1-5 . . TRBV10-3 CAISDTGVEGMPQHF TGTGCCATCAGCGATACAGGAGTAGAAGGGATGCCCCAGCATTTT
TRBJ2-2 . TRBD2 TRBV9 CASSAGRENTGELFF TGTGCCAGCAGCGCAGGGAGGGAAAACACCGGGGAGCTGTTTTTT
TRBJ1-5 many TRBD1 TRBV6-1 CASSADRGRNQPQHF TGTGCCAGCAGTGCCGACAGGGGGCGAAATCAGCCCCAGCATTTT
TRBJ2-2 . . TRBV9 CASSVSHLFPSPSTGELFF TGTGCCAGCAGCGTATCCCACCTTTTCCCGAGCCCTTCGACCGGGGAGCTGTTTTTT
TRBJ1-2 . . TRBV7-9 CASSRNYGYTF TGTGCCAGCAGCCGTAACTATGGCTACACCTTC
TRBJ2-5 . TRBD1 TRBV19 CASSTGTGKETQYF TGTGCCAGTAGCACCGGGACAGGGAAAGAGACCCAGTACTTC
TRBJ2-1 many . TRBV28 CASSSHTSYNEQFF TGTGCCAGCAGTTCACACACGTCCTACAATGAGCAGTTCTTC
TRBJ1-6 few . TRBV6-6 CASSYIGGRNSPLHF TGTGCCAGCAGTTACATAGGGGGTCGGAATTCACCCCTCCACTTT
TRBJ2-5 many . TRBV6-5 CASSYGTTPAQETQYF TGTGCCAGCAGTTACGGGACAACTCCTGCTCAAGAGACCCAGTACTTC
TRBJ1-1 many TRBD1 TRBV7-2 CASTDRGGNTEAFF TGTGCCAGCACCGACAGGGGCGGCAACACTGAAGCTTTCTTT
TRBJ1-4 . . TRBV6-8 CASSPWTATNEKLFF TGTGCCAGCAGTCCCTGGACAGCAACTAATGAAAAACTGTTTTTT
TRBJ2-7 few TRBD1 TRBV7-2 CASSFPGQGYEQYF TGTGCCAGCAGCTTTCCGGGACAGGGGTACGAGCAGTACTTC
TRBJ1-2 few TRBD1 TRBV24-1 CATRDSRGNYGYTF TGTGCCACCAGGGACTCCAGGGGGAACTATGGCTACACCTTC
TRBJ2-2 many TRBD1 TRBV7-8 CASSYGRGLAGELFF TGTGCCAGCAGCTACGGCAGGGGGCTAGCCGGGGAGCTGTTTTTT
TRBJ1-3 few . TRBV29-1 CSVEDGYSGNTIYF TGCAGCGTTGAGGACGGATACTCTGGAAACACCATATATTTT
TRBJ2-3 . TRBD2 TRBV7-3 CASSLNVLAGAGDTQYF TGTGCCAGCAGCTTAAATGTTCTAGCGGGGGCCGGGGATACGCAGTATTTT
TRBJ2-5 . . TRBV7-6 CASTLDRGQETQYF TGTGCCAGCACCCTTGACCGCGGCCAAGAGACCCAGTACTTC
TRBJ2-7 many TRBD2 TRBV7-2 CASSFSGPYEQYF TGTGCCAGCAGCTTTAGCGGGCCCTACGAGCAGTACTTC
TRBJ2-7 . . TRBV4-1 CASSQDEGSYEQYF TGCGCCAGCAGCCAAGATGAGGGGTCCTACGAGCAGTACTTC
TRBJ1-5 . TRBD1 TRBV27 CASSRTGDYQPQHF TGTGCCAGCAGCCGGACAGGGGATTACCAGCCCCAGCATTTT
TRBJ2-2 few . TRBV4-1 CASSPRWAALNPGELFF TGTGCCAGCAGCCCCCGGTGGGCTGCCCTGAATCCCGGGGAGCTGTTTTTT
TRBJ2-7 many . TRBV7-2 CASSWQADYEQYF TGTGCCAGCAGCTGGCAGGCGGACTACGAGCAGTACTTC
TRBJ2-1 many . TRBV7-9 CASSSGLGASSYNEQFF TGTGCCAGCAGCTCGGGACTTGGCGCGAGCTCCTACAATGAGCAGTTCTTC
TRBJ1-2 . TRBD1 TRBV6-2/TRBV6-3 CASSRPGQGSYYGYTF TGTGCCAGCAGTAGGCCGGGACAGGGATCGTACTATGGCTACACCTTC
TRBJ2-1 . . TRBV27 CASSRDVWNEQFF TGTGCCAGCAGCCGGGACGTGTGGAATGAGCAGTTCTTC
TRBJ2-1 . TRBD2 TRBV4-1 CASSQEAGGPYNEQFF TGCGCCAGCAGCCAAGAGGCGGGGGGCCCGTACAATGAGCAGTTCTTC